The sequence of this T cell receptor beta chain was determined in a study of blood T cell repertoires in COVID-19. Study overall: From the United States, Italy and Spain came samples of acute and convalescent COVID-19.

The V end lost 0 bases, the J end lost 0 bases, and 6 bases lay between the germline ends. The CDR3 is 15 amino acids. The germline gives CDR1 SEHNR, CDR2 FQNEAQ (reference sequence). TCRdb's table, derived via immunoSEQ multiplex PCR, lists solely in-frame clones and lacks some. Altogether around 58,000 clones are present, less than 90% being singletons, with the ten largest covering 5.3%. The sample holds a few counts of this clone. This clonotype was obtained from a human donor in a cohort sampled during active COVID-19. Sequencing was carried out using peripheral blood. The genes are TRBV7-9 and TRBJ1-5; D may be TRBD1 (6 bases). CDR3 DNA sequence: TGTGCCAGCAGCTTAGCAGGGGGTAGCAATCAGCCCCAGCATTTT. It codes for CASSLAGGSNQPQHF.